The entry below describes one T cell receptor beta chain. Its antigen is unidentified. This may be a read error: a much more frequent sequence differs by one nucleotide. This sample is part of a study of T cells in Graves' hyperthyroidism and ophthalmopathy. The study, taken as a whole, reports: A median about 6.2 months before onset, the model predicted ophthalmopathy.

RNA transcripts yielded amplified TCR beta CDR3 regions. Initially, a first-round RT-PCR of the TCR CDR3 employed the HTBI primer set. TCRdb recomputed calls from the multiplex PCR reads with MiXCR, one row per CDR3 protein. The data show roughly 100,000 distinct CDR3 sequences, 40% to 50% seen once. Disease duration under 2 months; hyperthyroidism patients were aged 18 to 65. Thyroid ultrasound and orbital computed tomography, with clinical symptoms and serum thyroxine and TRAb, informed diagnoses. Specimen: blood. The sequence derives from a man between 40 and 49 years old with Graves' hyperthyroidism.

The CDR3 region has the DNA TGTGCCAGCAGCTCGACAGGGGTGGAGACCCAGTACTTC. Protein: CASSSTGVETQYF. The chain combines TRBV5-8 with TRBJ2-5, with 8 bases that match TRBD1. Germline-derived CDR1 and CDR2 are SGHTS and YDEGEE. Trimming took 3 bases from V and 5 from J; bases not matched to a gene: 3. The CDR3 has 13 residues.